The sequence of this TCR beta chain was determined in a study of T cells expressing NK-cell markers. For the study at large: Repertoire data for TCR beta were derived from sorted T cells (CD3+CD56+NKG2C+, CD3+CD56+NKG2C- and CD3+CD56-NKG2C+).

After re-calling the 5' RACE reads, TCRdb lists one entry per CDR3 protein, DNA absent. This listing includes fewer than 200,000 distinct CDR3 sequences. The sequenced material came from blood T cells: a sorted CD56 or NKG2C T cell subset, CD4+ or CD8+ T cells, or bulk PBMC T cells (not recorded which). The receptor's source is a woman aged 18 to 75 in good health.

CDR3 sequence reads: CASSTSPARRRGDTQYF. The rearrangement joins TRBV5-1 to TRBJ2-3; TCRdb's assignment of TRBD1 cannot be checked, as there is no DNA. The CDR3 contains 17 residues. In germline, CDR1 is SGHRS, CDR2 YFSETQ.